These T cell receptor beta chains were read from a single sample in a study of shared clonotypes between healthy human individuals. TCRdb keeps only in-frame clones here, not all; method: immunoSEQ multiplex PCR. Of 980,000 or so clones listed, less than 85% are singletons. The sample consisted of memory CD4+ T cells sorted from blood. Receptors originate from a man between 18 and 29 years old in good health. CDR3s include the opening cysteine and the closing phenylalanine or tryptophan. A D gene is named only where the DNA matches it firmly. Rows may omit the clone size; those that give it use once, few, many or a size class.

d_call,v_call,j_call,clone_size,cdr3_aa,cdr3_nt
.,TRBV7-2,TRBJ1-2,once,CASSLDGTVYGYTF,TGTGCCAGCAGCTTAGATGGGACCGTCTATGGCTACACCTTC
.,TRBV28,TRBJ1-2,.,CASSTGQGRYGYTF,TGTGCCAGCAGTACCGGACAAGGGCGCTATGGCTACACCTTC
.,TRBV7-8,TRBJ1-2,few,CASSLGPEYGYTF,TGTGCCAGCAGCTTGGGGCCTGAATATGGCTACACCTTC
.,TRBV18,TRBJ2-7,once,CASSPGAYEQYF,TGTGCCAGCTCACCAGGGGCCTACGAGCAGTACTTC
.,TRBV6-5,TRBJ1-1,.,CASSNSKNTEAFF,TGTGCCAGCAGCAACAGTAAGAACACTGAAGCTTTCTTT
.,TRBV6-5,TRBJ1-1,.,CASSYIRNTEAFF,TGTGCCAGCAGTTACATAAGAAACACTGAAGCTTTCTTT
.,TRBV6-6,TRBJ1-6,.,CASSYSRQGNSPLHF,TGTGCCAGCAGTTACTCGCGTCAGGGAAATTCACCCCTCCACTTT
TRBD1,TRBV5-1,TRBJ1-6,.,CASSLGQGGFPLHF,TGCGCCAGCAGCTTGGGCCAGGGGGGATTCCCCCTCCACTTT
.,TRBV6-5,TRBJ1-6,.,CASSYRGSHNSPLHF,TGTGCCAGCAGCTACCGGGGAAGTCATAATTCACCCCTCCACTTT
.,TRBV6-1,TRBJ1-6,few,CASTLWGYDSPLHF,TGTGCCAGCACCCTCTGGGGGTATGATTCACCCCTCCACTTT
.,TRBV27,TRBJ1-1,once,CASSTHPRWDTEAFF,TGTGCCAGCAGTACCCACCCCCGTTGGGACACTGAAGCTTTCTTT
.,TRBV2,TRBJ2-2,.,CASSLGLVTGELFF,TGTGCCAGCAGCCTGGGACTTGTTACCGGGGAGCTGTTTTTT
TRBD1,TRBV4-2,TRBJ1-6,.,CASSPFGTGVSPLHF,TGTGCCAGCAGCCCCTTTGGGACAGGGGTTTCACCCCTCCACTTT
.,TRBV5-1,TRBJ2-3,.,CASSLEGSKGDTQYF,TGCGCCAGCAGCTTGGAGGGTAGCAAGGGAGATACGCAGTATTTT